This T cell receptor beta chain derives from a study of shared clonotypes between healthy human individuals. Study-wide context: With ages of 18 to 49, the donors were a couple of women and a few men.

The CDR3 runs 11 residues. Germline V gives CDR1 WNHNN, CDR2 SYGVQD (reference sequence). V gave up 3 bases and J gave up 10 bases, with 7 bases separating them. Using immunoSEQ multiplex PCR, the repertoire was profiled, and TCRdb retains in-frame clones only, with some absent. Of millions of clones in the sample, just over 90% are singletons; the top ten hold around 1.7%. Terminally differentiated effector memory CD45RA+ cells were excluded from the naive CD8 cells, which were CD45RO-negative and positively selected for CCR7. Of note for this clone: Other DNA sequences in the sample encode the same CDR3.

This clonotype originated in a man aged 18 to 29 in good health. Some clones in this sample may be carry-over from other donors' samples. Sequencing was carried out using naive CD8+ T cells from PBMCs. V is TRBV10-1 and J is TRBJ2-1; D gene uncertain. Written as DNA, the CDR3 is TGCGCCAGCAGTGACGGCGGCGAGCAGTTCTTC. Translated: CASSDGGEQFF.